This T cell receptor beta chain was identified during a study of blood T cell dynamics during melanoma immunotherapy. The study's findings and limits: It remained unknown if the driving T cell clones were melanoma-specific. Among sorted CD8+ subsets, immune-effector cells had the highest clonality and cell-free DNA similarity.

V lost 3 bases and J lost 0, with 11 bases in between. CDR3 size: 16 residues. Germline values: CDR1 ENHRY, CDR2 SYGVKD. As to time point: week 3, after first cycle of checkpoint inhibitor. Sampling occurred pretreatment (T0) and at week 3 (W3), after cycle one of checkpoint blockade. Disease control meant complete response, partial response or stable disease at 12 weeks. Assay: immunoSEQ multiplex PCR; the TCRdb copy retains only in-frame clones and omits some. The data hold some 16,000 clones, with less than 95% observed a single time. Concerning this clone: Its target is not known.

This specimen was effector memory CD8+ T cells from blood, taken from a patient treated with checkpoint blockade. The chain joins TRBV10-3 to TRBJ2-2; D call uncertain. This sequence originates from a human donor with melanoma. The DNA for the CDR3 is TGTGCCATCAGTGAATTGGCTTTCGCGAACACCGGGGAGCTGTTTTTT. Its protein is CAISELAFANTGELFF.